Reported below is one TCR beta chain. The sample originates from a study of cytomegalovirus exposure and HLA in healthy donors. Amplification used 60 Vbeta primers and 13 Jbeta primers. Here immunoSEQ multiplex PCR was the method, and the copy in TCRdb shows in-frame clones only, minus some. The sample includes some 150,000 clones, roughly 79% seen only once; the top ten take roughly 0.69%. The sample comprised PBMCs. The TCR originated in a male donor in good health and CMV-seronegative.

The CDR3 is CASSLDPAGRTDTQYF. The CDR3 nucleotides are TGTGCCAGCAGCTTAGATCCAGCGGGGCGCACAGATACGCAGTATTTT. V gene TRBV7-6 combines with J gene TRBJ2-3, with TRBD2 identical over 7 bases. The CDR3 is 16 residues long. Germline CDR1 reads SGHVS; CDR2 reads FNYEAQ. The J segment lost 1 base and the V segment lost 1 base, leaving 5 bases of the junction unmatched.